The 27 T cell receptor beta chains below all came from one sample that was sequenced in a study of CD8+CD57+ T cells in acquired aplastic anemia. Genomic DNA templated the TCR beta VDJ and CDR3 profiling. TCRdb analysed the reads with MiXCR anew, one entry per CDR3 protein. Of about 210,000 distinct CDR3 sequences detected, 30% to 35% appear once; the ten largest clones hold 0.9% to 1.2%. The sample comprised sorted CD4+, CD8+, or CD8+CD57+ T cells (not recorded which) from PBMCs. These receptors all come from a human donor in good health, serving as a control.

In this sample, this clonotype turned up many times. V is TRBV6-1 and J is TRBJ1-2; possible D gene TRBD1, 6 bases. V was pared by 5 bases and J by 3 bases, with 10 bases between. This CDR3 region has 13 residues. The germline V gene encodes CDR1 MNHNS and CDR2 SASEGT. The CDR3 region has the DNA TGTGCCAGCAGTCGGGGGCGTGACTATGGCTACACCTTC. Amino acids: CASSRGRDYGYTF.

This clonotype came up a few times. The genes are TRBV6-1 and TRBJ2-1; D possibly corresponds to TRBD2 (6 bases). This CDR3 contains 15 residues. V lost 6 bases and J lost 7, with 19 bases in between. Germline assignment: CDR1 MNHNS and CDR2 SASEGT. The CDR3 spells CASRRDFPSWNEQFF. In DNA form, the CDR3 reads TGTGCCAGCAGGCGGGACTTCCCCTCGTGGAATGAGCAGTTCTTC.

This clonotype has ten or more counts. This rearrangement joins TRBV7-2 to TRBJ2-7; D gene ambiguous. CDR3 size: 13 residues. Germline CDR1 reads SGHTA; CDR2 reads FQGNSA. Trimming pared 3 bases from V and 4 bases from J, leaving 10 bases between. CDR3: CASSFKREYEQYF. CDR3 nucleotide sequence: TGTGCCAGCAGCTTCAAAAGGGAATACGAGCAGTACTTC.

Concerning this clonotype: The junction shows a germline mismatch at one end, possibly a read error. The chain combines TRBV5-1 with TRBJ2-4; D is unclear. The CDR3 has 17 amino acids. Germline V gene data show CDR1 as SGHRS and CDR2 as YFSETQ. This CDR3 reads CASSLSVAEIAKIIQYF. In nucleotides, the CDR3 is TGCGCCAGCAGCTTGAGCGTGGCAGAAATAGCCAAAATCATTCAGTACTTC.

Many counts were recorded for this clonotype. The rearrangement links TRBV7-9 to TRBJ2-7; no clear D. V gave up 4 bases and J gave up 3 bases, with 25 bases separating them. The germline CDR1 and CDR2 sequences are SEHNR and FQNEAQ (reference sequence). CDR3 length: 18 residues. CDR3 sequence (DNA): TGTGCCAGCAGCTCAGTGTTGACCGAAGTTCAAATAAACTACGAGCAGTACTTC. Translation gives CASSSVLTEVQINYEQYF.

The chain recombines TRBV24-1 with TRBJ2-7; a weak D match, TRBD1 (5 bases). Germline lookup yields CDR1 KGHDR and CDR2 SFDVKD. The CDR3 is 14 residues long. The V end lost 12 bases, the J end lost 0 bases, and 17 bases lay between the germline ends. CDR3 bases: TGTGCCTGCAGTTACTCAGGGTCCTCCTACGAGCAGTACTTC. Translating it yields CACSYSGSSYEQYF.

This chain joins TRBV2 and TRBJ1-1; 8 positions agree with TRBD1. The length of the CDR3 is 15 residues. After removal of 5 bases from V and 1 base from J, the junction contained 6 bases not matched to a gene. CDR1 is SNHLY and CDR2 is FYNNEI in the germline V gene. The CDR3 nucleotides are TGTGCCAGCAGTCCTTCGACAGGGGAGAACACTGAAGCTTTCTTT. Translating it yields CASSPSTGENTEAFF.

Many counts were recorded for this clonotype. The rearrangement links TRBV29-1 to TRBJ2-1, with TRBD2 as a possible D gene (7 bases). Germline CDR1 is SQVTM and CDR2 is ANQGSEA. Trimming left V 6 bases short and J 9 bases short, with 18 bases between. This CDR3 is built from 13 residues. The CDR3 nucleotides are TGCAGCGTAGGGGGGGACTTCGGGAGTGAGCAGTTCTTC. Amino acids: CSVGGDFGSEQFF.

Concerning this clonotype itself: The junction shows a germline mismatch at one end, possibly a read error. The chain has TRBV24-1 and TRBJ1-1; tentatively, D is TRBD1 (5 bases). Germline CDR1 KGHDR, CDR2 SFDVKD. This CDR3 is built from 17 residues. The chain's CDR3 is CAASDLKGVDFTTEAFF. DNA for the CDR3: TGTGCCGCCAGTGATTTAAAAGGGGTCGACTTTACCACTGAAGCTTTCTTT.

The CDR3 reads CASSLGSPKLQFF. Written as DNA, the CDR3 is TGTGCCAGCAGCCTGGGGTCCCCTAAGCTGCAGTTCTTC. This sequence joins TRBV7-8 and TRBJ2-1, with unresolved D. This CDR3 spans 13 amino acids. The V gene lost 5 bases and the J gene lost 12 bases, with 17 bases spanning the gap. Germline lookup yields CDR1 SGHVS and CDR2 FQNEAQ. The full variable domain, its missing parts supplied by reference TRBV7-8 and TRBJ2-1, is GAGVSQSPRYKVAKRGQDVALRCDPISGHVSLFWYQQALGQGPEFLTYFQNEAQLDKSGLPSDRFFAERPEGSVSTLKIQRTQQEDSAVYLCASSLGSPKLQFFGPGTRLTVL.

This clonotype was detected ten times or more. The chain links TRBV11-1 to TRBJ2-7; D uncertain. The CDR3 is 13 amino acids. V shed 5 bases and J shed 2 bases, with 10 bases lying between them. CDR1 SGHAT and CDR2 FQDESV come from the germline V gene (reference sequence). The CDR3 protein is CASSQRFAYEQYF. CDR3 nucleotides: TGTGCCAGCAGCCAGAGGTTTGCCTACGAGCAGTACTTC.

This clonotype was counted at least ten times. The J gene is TRBJ1-1, the V gene TRBV9, with 7 bases aligning to TRBD1. The ends lost 3 bases at V and 4 bases at J; junction bases unmatched: 15. The CDR3 runs to 17 residues. CDR1 is SGDLS, CDR2 YYNGEE, per germline. The CDR3 nucleotides are TGTGCCAGCAGCGCCTATGATACAGGGGTCCTAAGCACTGAAGCTTTCTTT. It translates to CASSAYDTGVLSTEAFF.

Note on this clonotype: The junction does not match germline at one end; this may be a read error. The V gene is TRBV19, the J gene TRBJ1-2, with D possibly being TRBD1 (5 bases). Germline CDR1 and CDR2: LNHDA and SQIVND (reference sequence). This CDR3 is 17 amino acids long. Written as DNA, the CDR3 is TGTGCCAGTAGTATAGGGGCCGGACAACTACAACTATATGGCTACGCCTTC. It codes for CASSIGAGQLQLYGYAF.

V and J are TRBV24-1 and TRBJ2-3; D is unresolved. Germline V CDR1 and CDR2: KGHDR, SFDVKD. Between the trimmed V and J ends, which lost 3 bases and 0 bases, there was a span of 9 bases. The CDR3 loop spans 15 amino acids. In DNA form, the CDR3 reads TGTGCCACCAGTGATCAATCGTATAGCACAGATACGCAGTATTTT. As protein: CATSDQSYSTDTQYF.

At least ten counts were recorded for this clonotype. CDR3 in amino acids: CSVGRTGPPGTEAFF. The CDR3 DNA reads TGCAGCGTGGGACGAACTGGTCCCCCGGGGACTGAAGCTTTCTTT. The V call is TRBV29-1, the J call TRBJ1-1, with a tentative D call TRBD1 (5 bases). Germline-derived CDR1 and CDR2 are SQVTM and ANQGSEA. The CDR3 spans 15 residues. V was cut by 6 bases and J by 5 bases, with 22 bases left in between.

This clonotype was counted at least ten times. The chain recombines TRBV7-2 with TRBJ2-1; D might be TRBD1 (6 bases). The CDR3 runs to 12 residues. Germline loops: CDR1 SGHTA, CDR2 FQGNSA. V was shortened by 5 bases and J by 15 bases, with 17 bases between the two germline ends. CDR3 sequence (DNA): TGTGCCAGCAGCCTCAAGACAGGATCGTGGTTCTTC. Translation: CASSLKTGSWFF.

This clonotype showed up many times. J is TRBJ2-3 and V is TRBV4-2; D gene unclear. Germline-derived CDR1 and CDR2 are LGHNA and YNFKEQ. The CDR3 contains 14 residues. Trimming cost V 6 bases and J 4 bases, with 14 bases left between them. CDR3 DNA: TGTGCCAGCAGGAAAGATCTCGGCTCAGATACGCAGTATTTT. This encodes CASRKDLGSDTQYF.

This clonotype was found a few times. V gene TRBV6-1 combines with J gene TRBJ1-3; no clear D gene. This CDR3 is built from 13 residues. V shed 4 bases and J shed 3 bases, with 7 bases lying between them. Germline CDR1 reads MNHNS; CDR2 reads SASEGT. CDR3 amino acids: CASSGTDGNTIYF. The CDR3 nucleotides are TGTGCCAGCAGTGGGACTGATGGAAACACCATATATTTT.

This clonotype has at least ten counts. The V and J genes are TRBV11-1 and TRBJ1-1; tentatively, D is TRBD1 (6 bases). Germline V lookup: CDR1 SGHAT, CDR2 FQDESV (reference sequence). CDR3 length: 16 residues. V lost 5 bases and J 8 bases, leaving 24 bases between the germline ends. CDR3 DNA sequence: TGTGCCAGCAGCACCTGGCGGGCAGGGGCTGATACAGAAGCTTTCTTT. It encodes CASSTWRAGADTEAFF.

The chain uses TRBV15 and TRBJ2-5; no clear D. V was clipped by 4 bases and J by 5 bases, with 8 bases between them. The CDR3 sequence is 12 residues long. Germline V gene sequence: CDR1 LNHNV, CDR2 YYDKDF (reference sequence). The CDR3 region has the DNA TGTGCCACCAGCAATAGGTGGGAGACCCAGTACTTC. Its protein is CATSNRWETQYF.

This clonotype was counted many times. The gene calls are TRBV4-1 and TRBJ1-2; D is ambiguous. The CDR3 has 12 residues. Looked up from germline, CDR1 is MGHRA and CDR2 is YSYEKL. V dropped 0 bases and J dropped 10 bases, with 9 bases sitting between them. The CDR3 coding sequence is TGCGCCAGCAGCCAAGATCTTGGGGTCTACACCTTC. This codes for CASSQDLGVYTF.

This clonotype has at least ten counts. This chain connects TRBV19 to TRBJ1-6; D unresolved. Germline-derived CDR1 and CDR2 are LNHDA and SQIVND (reference sequence). V gave up 8 bases and J gave up 7 bases, with 15 bases separating them. The CDR3 runs to 14 residues. In nucleotides, the CDR3 is TGTGCCAGTGGACGACAAATTCGGAATTCACCCCTCCACTTT. Its translation is CASGRQIRNSPLHF.

This chain links TRBV11-2 with TRBJ2-1; 10 bases fit TRBD2. The germline CDR1 and CDR2 sequences are SGHAT and FQNNGV. V was pared by 5 bases and J by 8 bases, with 12 bases of the junction left unmatched. CDR3 length: 16 residues. Here the CDR3 reads CASSRALAGAFDEQFF. The CDR3 DNA sequence: TGTGCCAGCAGCCGTGCTCTAGCGGGAGCTTTCGATGAGCAGTTCTTC.

At least ten counts were recorded for this clonotype. A junction end diverges from the germline sequence, so it may reflect a read error. This chain uses TRBV2 with TRBJ1-2, with TRBD1 matching 7 bases. Looked up from germline, CDR1 is SNHLY and CDR2 is FYNNEI. The CDR3 spans 12 residues. CDR3 region: CACRDRNYGYTF. The CDR3 DNA follows: TGTGCCTGCAGGGACAGAAACTATGGCTACACCTTC.

There are many counts of this clonotype. The chain links TRBV15 to TRBJ2-1; 12 nucleotides agree with TRBD2. Trimming cost V 0 bases and J 6 bases; bases outside gene matches: 3. CDR1 is LNHNV, CDR2 YYDKDF, per germline (reference sequence). The CDR3 runs 16 residues. This CDR3 reads CATSRDSSGGANEQFF. CDR3 nucleotides: TGTGCCACCAGCAGAGATTCTAGCGGGGGGGCCAATGAGCAGTTCTTC.

For this clonotype: A read error may explain this, as a much larger clone is one base away. Because the CDR3 is missing its conserved closing phenylalanine or tryptophan, this is likely a read error. The V and J genes are TRBV7-8 and TRBJ2-5; D uncertain. This CDR3 spans 16 amino acids. The V end was cut by 5 bases, the J end by 7 bases, with 23 bases between. Germline CDR1 reads SGHVS; CDR2 reads FQNEAQ. CDR3 sequence reads: CASSPGRPDGGWTQYY. DNA of the CDR3: TGTGCCAGCAGCCCCGGTAGGCCCGACGGTGGGTGGACCCAGTACTAC.

In its sample, this clonotype was seen many times. The chain carries TRBV15 and TRBJ2-2; the D gene is possibly TRBD2 (5 bases). Germline V CDR1 and CDR2: LNHNV, YYDKDF (reference sequence). The CDR3 covers 16 residues. Trimming took off 0 bases at V and 2 bases at J, with 10 bases between the two ends. Here the CDR3 reads CATSREAGTNTGELFF. The CDR3 DNA reads TGTGCCACCAGCAGAGAGGCGGGCACCAACACCGGGGAGCTGTTTTTT.